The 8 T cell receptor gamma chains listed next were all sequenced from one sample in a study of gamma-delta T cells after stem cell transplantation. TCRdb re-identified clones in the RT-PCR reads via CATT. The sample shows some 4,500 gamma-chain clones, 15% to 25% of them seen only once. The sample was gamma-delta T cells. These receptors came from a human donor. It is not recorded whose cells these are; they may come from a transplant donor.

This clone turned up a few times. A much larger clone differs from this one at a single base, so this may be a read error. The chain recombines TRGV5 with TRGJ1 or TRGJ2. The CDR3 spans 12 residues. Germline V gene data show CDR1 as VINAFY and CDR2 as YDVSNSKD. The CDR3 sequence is CATWDRQYKRLF. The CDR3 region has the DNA TGTGCCACCTGGGACAGGCAGTATAAGAGACTCTTT.

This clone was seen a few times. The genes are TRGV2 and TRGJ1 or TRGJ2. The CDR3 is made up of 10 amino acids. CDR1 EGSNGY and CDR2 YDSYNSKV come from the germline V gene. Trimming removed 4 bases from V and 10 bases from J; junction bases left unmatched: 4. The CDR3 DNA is TGTGCCACCTGGGATGAGAAGAAACTCTTT. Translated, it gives CATWDEKKLF.

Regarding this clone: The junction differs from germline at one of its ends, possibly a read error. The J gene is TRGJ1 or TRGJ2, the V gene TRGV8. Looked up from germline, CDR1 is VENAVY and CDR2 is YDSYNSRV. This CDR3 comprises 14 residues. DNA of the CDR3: TGTGCCACCTGTGATAGTGGCCATTATTATAAGAAACTCTTT. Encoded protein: CATCDSGHYYKKLF.

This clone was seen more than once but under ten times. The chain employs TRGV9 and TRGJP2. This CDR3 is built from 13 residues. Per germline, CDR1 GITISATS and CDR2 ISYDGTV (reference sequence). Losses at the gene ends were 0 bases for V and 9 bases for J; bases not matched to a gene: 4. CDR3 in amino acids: CALWEVRHWIKTF. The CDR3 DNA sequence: TGTGCCTTGTGGGAGGTGCGCCATTGGATCAAGACGTTT.

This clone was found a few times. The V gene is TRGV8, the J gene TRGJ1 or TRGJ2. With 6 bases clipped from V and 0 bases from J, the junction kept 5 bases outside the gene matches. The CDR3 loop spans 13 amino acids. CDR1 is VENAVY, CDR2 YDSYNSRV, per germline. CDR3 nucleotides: TGTGCCACCTGGATTCCGAATTATTATAAGAAACTCTTT. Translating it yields CATWIPNYYKKLF.

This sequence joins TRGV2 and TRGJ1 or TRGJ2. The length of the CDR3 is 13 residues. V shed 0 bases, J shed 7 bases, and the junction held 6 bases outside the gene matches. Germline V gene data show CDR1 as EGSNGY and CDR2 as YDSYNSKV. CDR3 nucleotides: TGTGCCACCTGGGACGGGTATAGATATAAGAAACTCTTT. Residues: CATWDGYRYKKLF.

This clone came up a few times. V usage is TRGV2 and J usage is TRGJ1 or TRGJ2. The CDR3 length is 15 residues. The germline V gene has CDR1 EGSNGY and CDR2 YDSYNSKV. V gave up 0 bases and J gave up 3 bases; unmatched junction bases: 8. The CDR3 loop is CATWDGPQSYYKKLF. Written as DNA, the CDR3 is TGTGCCACCTGGGACGGGCCTCAGAGTTATTATAAGAAACTCTTT.

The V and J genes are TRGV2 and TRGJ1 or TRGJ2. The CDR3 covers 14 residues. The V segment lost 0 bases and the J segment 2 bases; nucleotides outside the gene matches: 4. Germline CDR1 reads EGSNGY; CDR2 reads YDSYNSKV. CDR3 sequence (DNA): TGTGCCACCTGGGACGGGGCAGATTATTATAAGAAACTCTTT. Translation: CATWDGADYYKKLF.